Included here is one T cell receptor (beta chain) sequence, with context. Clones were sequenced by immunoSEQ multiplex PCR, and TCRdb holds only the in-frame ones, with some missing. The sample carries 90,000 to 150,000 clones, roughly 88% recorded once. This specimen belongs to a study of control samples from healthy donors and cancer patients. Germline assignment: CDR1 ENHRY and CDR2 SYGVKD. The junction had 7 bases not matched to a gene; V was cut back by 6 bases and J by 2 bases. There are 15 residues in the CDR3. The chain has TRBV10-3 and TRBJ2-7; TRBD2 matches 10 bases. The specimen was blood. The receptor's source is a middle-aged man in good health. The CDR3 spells CAIREDSGGAYEQYF. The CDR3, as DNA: TGTGCCATCAGGGAGGACAGCGGGGGGGCCTACGAGCAGTACTTC.